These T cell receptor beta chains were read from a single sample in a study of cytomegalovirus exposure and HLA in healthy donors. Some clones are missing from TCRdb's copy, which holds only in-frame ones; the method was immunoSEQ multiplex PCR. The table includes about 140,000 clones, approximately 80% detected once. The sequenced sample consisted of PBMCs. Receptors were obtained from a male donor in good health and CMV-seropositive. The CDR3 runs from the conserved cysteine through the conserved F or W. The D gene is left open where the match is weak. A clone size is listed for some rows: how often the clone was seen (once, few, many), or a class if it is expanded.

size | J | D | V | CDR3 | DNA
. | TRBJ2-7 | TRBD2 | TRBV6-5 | CASSYSRGLAAYEQYF | TGTGCCAGCAGTTACTCCCGGGGACTAGCGGCCTACGAGCAGTACTTC
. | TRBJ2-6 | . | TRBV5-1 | CASSLDGLTHSGANVLTF | TGCGCCAGCAGCTTGGACGGACTTACTCATTCTGGGGCCAACGTCCTGACTTTC
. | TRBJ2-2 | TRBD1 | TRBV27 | CASSENRDRAITGELFF | TGTGCCAGCAGCGAAAACCGGGACAGGGCAATCACCGGGGAGCTGTTTTTT
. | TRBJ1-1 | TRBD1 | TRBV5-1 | CASSLAGAGGTEAFF | TGCGCCAGCAGCTTGGCCGGCGCAGGGGGGACTGAAGCTTTCTTT
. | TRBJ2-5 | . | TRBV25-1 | CASSPRRGEGDQETQYF | TGTGCCAGCAGCCCGAGGAGGGGGGAGGGAGATCAAGAGACCCAGTACTTC
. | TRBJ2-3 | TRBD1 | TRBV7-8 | CASSLVGDRQPDTQYF | TGTGCCAGCAGCTTGGTTGGGGACAGGCAACCAGATACGCAGTATTTT
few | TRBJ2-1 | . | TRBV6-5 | CASTKGTGYNEQFF | TGTGCCAGCACCAAGGGGACTGGATACAATGAGCAGTTCTTC
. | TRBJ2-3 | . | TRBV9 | CASSVGSGDTDTQYF | TGTGCCAGCAGCGTAGGGAGCGGAGATACAGATACGCAGTATTTT
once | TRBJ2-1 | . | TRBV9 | CASSVVGGPNEQFF | TGTGCCAGCAGCGTAGTCGGGGGGCCCAATGAGCAGTTCTTC
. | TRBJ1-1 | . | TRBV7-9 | CSSSSPRGEGFF | TGTTCCAGCAGCTCCCCCAGGGGCGAGGGTTTCTTT
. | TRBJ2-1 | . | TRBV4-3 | CASSYYYNSAGDEQFF | TGCGCCAGCAGCTATTACTATAACAGCGCCGGGGATGAGCAGTTCTTC
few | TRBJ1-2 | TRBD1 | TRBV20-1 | CSPPDRVGYTF | TGCAGTCCTCCGGACAGGGTTGGCTACACCTTC
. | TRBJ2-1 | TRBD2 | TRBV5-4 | CASSFGSSGAYNEQFF | TGTGCCAGCAGCTTCGGTTCGAGCGGGGCTTACAATGAGCAGTTCTTC
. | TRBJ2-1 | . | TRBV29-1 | CSVAGTRSYNEQFF | TGCAGCGTCGCCGGGACTCGATCCTACAATGAGCAGTTCTTC
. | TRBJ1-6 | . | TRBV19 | CASRPGGSYNSPLHF | TGTGCCAGTCGCCCAGGAGGATCCTATAATTCACCCCTCCACTTT
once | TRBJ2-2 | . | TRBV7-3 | CASGQNTGELFF | TGTGCCAGCGGACAGAACACCGGGGAGCTGTTTTTT
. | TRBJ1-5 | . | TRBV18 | CASSPGYGNNQPQHF | TGTGCCAGCTCACCAGGTTACGGGAACAATCAGCCCCAGCATTTT
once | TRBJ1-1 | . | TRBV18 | CASSPVSGANTEAFF | TGTGCCAGCTCACCGGTCTCAGGGGCGAACACTGAAGCTTTCTTT
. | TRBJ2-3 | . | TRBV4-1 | CASSQGAGRQKYF | TGCGCCAGCAGCCAAGGGGCCGGTCGGCAAAAGTATTTT
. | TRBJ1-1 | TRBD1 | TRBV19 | CASSRGTAEAFF | TGTGCCAGTAGTCGAGGGACAGCTGAAGCTTTCTTT
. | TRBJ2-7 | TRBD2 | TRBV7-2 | CASSLEGSLAGGSVYEQYF | TGTGCCAGCAGCTTAGAAGGTTCTCTAGCGGGAGGATCGGTATACGAGCAGTACTTC
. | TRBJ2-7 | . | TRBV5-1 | CASSQMTGSYEQYF | TGCGCCAGCAGCCAGATGACAGGATCCTACGAGCAGTACTTC
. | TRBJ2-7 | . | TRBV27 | CASSYRDGYEQYF | TGTGCCAGCAGTTACCGGGATGGGTACGAGCAGTACTTC
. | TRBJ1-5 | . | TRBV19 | CASSWGSRGQPQHF | TGTGCCAGTAGTTGGGGGAGCAGGGGCCAGCCCCAGCATTTT
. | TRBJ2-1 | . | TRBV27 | CASRNFGEGEFF | TGTGCCAGCCGAAATTTTGGGGAGGGGGAGTTCTTC
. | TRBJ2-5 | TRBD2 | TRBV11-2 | CASGEGGGARGETQYF | TGTGCCAGCGGAGAGGGCGGGGGGGCGCGAGGAGAGACCCAGTACTTC
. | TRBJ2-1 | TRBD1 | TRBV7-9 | CASNPSRDRGLGGQFF | TGTGCCAGCAACCCTTCCCGAGACAGGGGGCTGGGTGGGCAGTTCTTC
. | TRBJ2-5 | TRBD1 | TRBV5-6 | CASSLDRSGTEETQYF | TGTGCCAGCAGCTTGGACCGTTCCGGGACAGAAGAGACCCAGTACTTC
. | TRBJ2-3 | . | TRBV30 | CAWQTDTQYF | TGTGCCTGGCAGACAGATACGCAGTATTTT
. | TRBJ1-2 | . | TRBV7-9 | CASSGDSQTAPNYGYTF | TGTGCCAGCAGCGGGGACTCTCAGACTGCCCCAAACTATGGCTACACCTTC
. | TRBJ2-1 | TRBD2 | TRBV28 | CASSYPGDWGGNEQFF | TGTGCCAGCTCATACCCCGGGGACTGGGGGGGCAATGAGCAGTTCTTC
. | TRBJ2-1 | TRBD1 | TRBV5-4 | CASSSNTGTGEDNEQFF | TGTGCCAGCAGTTCAAACACCGGGACAGGGGAGGACAATGAGCAGTTCTTC